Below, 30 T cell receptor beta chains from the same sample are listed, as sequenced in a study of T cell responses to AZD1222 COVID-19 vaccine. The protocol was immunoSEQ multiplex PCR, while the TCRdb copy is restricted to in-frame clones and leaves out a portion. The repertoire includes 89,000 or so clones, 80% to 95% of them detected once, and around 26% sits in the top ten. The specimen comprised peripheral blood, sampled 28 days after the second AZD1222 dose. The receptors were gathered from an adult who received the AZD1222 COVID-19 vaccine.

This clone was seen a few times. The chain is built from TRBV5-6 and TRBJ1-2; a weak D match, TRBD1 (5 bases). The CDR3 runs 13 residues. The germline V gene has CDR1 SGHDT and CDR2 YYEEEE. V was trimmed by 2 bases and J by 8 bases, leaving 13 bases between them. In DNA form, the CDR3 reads TGTGCCAGCAGCTTTGTCACTGGGGACGGCTACACCTTC. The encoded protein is CASSFVTGDGYTF.

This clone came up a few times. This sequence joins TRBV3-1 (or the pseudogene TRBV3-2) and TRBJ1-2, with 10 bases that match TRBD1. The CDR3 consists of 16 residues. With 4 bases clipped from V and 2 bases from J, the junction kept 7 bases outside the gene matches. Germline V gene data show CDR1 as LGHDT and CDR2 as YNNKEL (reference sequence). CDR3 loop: CASSPRQGARNYGYTF. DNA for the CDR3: TGTGCCAGCAGCCCGAGACAGGGGGCGCGGAACTATGGCTACACCTTC.

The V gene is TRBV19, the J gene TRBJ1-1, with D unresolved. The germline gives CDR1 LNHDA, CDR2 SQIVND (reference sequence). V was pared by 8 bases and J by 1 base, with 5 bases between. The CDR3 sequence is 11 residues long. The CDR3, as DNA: TGTGCCAGTGGCTCGAACACTGAAGCTTTCTTT. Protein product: CASGSNTEAFF.

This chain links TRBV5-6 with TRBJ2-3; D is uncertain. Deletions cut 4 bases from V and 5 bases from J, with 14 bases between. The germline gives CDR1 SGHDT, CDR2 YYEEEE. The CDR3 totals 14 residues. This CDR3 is CASSPDPTGDTQYF. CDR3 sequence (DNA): TGTGCCAGCAGCCCAGACCCGACCGGAGATACGCAGTATTTT.

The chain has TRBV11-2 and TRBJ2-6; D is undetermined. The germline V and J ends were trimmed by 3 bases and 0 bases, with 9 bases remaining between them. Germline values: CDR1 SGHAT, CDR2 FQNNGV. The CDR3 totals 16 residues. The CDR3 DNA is TGTGCCAGCAGCTTCCGGCAGACCTCTGGGGCCAACGTCCTGACTTTC. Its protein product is CASSFRQTSGANVLTF. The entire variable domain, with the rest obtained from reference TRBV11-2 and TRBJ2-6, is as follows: EAGVAQSPRYKIIEKRQSVAFWCNPISGHATLYWYQQILGQGPKLLIQFQNNGVVDDSQLPKDRFSAERLKGVDSTLKIQPAKLEDSAVYLCASSFRQTSGANVLTFGAGSRLTVL.

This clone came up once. The CDR3 sequence: CAWSVDRIHEQYF. The CDR3 bases are TGTGCCTGGAGTGTGGATAGAATCCACGAGCAGTACTTC. The chain links TRBV30 to TRBJ2-7; D is uncertain. With 0 bases removed from V and 5 bases from J, the gap between germline ends came to 11 bases. Looked up from germline, CDR1 is GTSNPN and CDR2 is SVGIG (reference sequence). The CDR3 has 13 amino acids.

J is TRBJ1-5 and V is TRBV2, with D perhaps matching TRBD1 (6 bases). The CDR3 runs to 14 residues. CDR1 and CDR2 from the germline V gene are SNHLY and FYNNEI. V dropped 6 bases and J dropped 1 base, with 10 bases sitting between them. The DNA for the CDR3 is TGTGCCAGCAGGGACAGTTTCAGCAATCAGCCCCAGCATTTT. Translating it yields CASRDSFSNQPQHF.

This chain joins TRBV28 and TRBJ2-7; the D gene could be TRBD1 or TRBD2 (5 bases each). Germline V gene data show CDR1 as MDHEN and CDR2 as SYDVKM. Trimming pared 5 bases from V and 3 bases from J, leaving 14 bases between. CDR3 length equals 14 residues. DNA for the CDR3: TGTGCCAGCAGTCACTTGGGGGAACACTACGAGCAGTACTTC. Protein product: CASSHLGEHYEQYF.

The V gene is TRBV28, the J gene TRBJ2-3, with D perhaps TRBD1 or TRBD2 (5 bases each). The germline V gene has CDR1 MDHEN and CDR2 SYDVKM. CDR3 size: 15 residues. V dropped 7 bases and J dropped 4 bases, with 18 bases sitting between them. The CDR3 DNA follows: TGTGCCAGCACCACCCTCGGGGCCAGAGCAGATACGCAGTATTTT. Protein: CASTTLGARADTQYF.

The CDR3 sequence: CSVEDRTGTYEQYF. In DNA form, the CDR3 reads TGCAGCGTTGAAGACCGGACAGGGACCTACGAGCAGTACTTC. The V and J genes are TRBV29-1 and TRBJ2-7, with 8 bases matching TRBD1. CDR1 is SQVTM, CDR2 ANQGSEA, per germline. V lost 0 bases to trimming and J lost 2 bases; unmatched junction nucleotides: 3. The CDR3 runs to 14 residues.

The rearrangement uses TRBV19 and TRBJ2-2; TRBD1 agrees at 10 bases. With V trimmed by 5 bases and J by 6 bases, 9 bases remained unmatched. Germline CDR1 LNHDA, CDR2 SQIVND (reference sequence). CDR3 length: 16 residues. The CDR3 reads CASSPRTGGNPGELFF. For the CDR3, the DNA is TGTGCCAGTAGTCCCCGGACAGGGGGGAATCCCGGGGAGCTGTTTTTT.

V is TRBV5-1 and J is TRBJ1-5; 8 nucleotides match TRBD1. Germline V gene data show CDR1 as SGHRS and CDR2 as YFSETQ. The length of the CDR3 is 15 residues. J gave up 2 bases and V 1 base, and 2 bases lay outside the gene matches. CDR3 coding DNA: TGCGCCAGCAGCTTGTCAGGGGGCGGCAATCAGCCCCAGCATTTT. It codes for CASSLSGGGNQPQHF.

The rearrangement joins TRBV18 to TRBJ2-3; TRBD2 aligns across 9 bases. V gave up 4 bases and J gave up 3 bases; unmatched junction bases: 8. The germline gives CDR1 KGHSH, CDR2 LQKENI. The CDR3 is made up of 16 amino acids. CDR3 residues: CASSRAGTSRTDTQYF. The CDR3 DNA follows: TGTGCCAGCTCACGGGCCGGGACTAGCAGAACAGATACGCAGTATTTT.

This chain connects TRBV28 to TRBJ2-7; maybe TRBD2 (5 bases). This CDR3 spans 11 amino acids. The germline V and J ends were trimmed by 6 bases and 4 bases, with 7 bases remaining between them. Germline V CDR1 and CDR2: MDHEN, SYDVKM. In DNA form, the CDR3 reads TGTGCCAGCAGCGGGAAATACGAGCAGTACTTC. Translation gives CASSGKYEQYF.

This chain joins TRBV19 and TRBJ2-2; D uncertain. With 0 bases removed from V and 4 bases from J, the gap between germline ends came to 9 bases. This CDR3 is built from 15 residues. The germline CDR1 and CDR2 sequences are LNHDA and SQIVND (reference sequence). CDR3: CASSIDPSITGELFF. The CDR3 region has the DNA TGTGCCAGTAGTATAGATCCCAGCATCACCGGGGAGCTGTTTTTT.

This CDR3 is CASSNDGLAGGPSYNEQFF. The CDR3 nucleotides read TGTGCCAGTAGTAATGACGGACTAGCGGGAGGCCCGTCCTACAATGAGCAGTTCTTC. V usage is TRBV19 and J usage is TRBJ2-1; 14 bases are a match to TRBD2. V lost 4 bases and J lost 1; bases outside the gene matches: 9. This CDR3 comprises 19 residues. Germline CDR1 and CDR2: LNHDA and SQIVND (reference sequence).

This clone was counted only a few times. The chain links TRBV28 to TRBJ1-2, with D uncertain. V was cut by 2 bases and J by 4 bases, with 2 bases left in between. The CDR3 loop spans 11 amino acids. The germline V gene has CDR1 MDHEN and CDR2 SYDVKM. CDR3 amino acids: CASSLAYGYTF. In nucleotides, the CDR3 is TGTGCCAGCAGTTTAGCCTATGGCTACACCTTC.

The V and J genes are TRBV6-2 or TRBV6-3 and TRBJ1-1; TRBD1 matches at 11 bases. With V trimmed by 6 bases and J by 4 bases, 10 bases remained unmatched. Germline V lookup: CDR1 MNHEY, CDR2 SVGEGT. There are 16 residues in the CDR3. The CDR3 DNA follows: TGTGCCAGCAGCCCGGACAGGGGGCTTTCGTTCACTGAAGCTTTCTTT. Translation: CASSPDRGLSFTEAFF.

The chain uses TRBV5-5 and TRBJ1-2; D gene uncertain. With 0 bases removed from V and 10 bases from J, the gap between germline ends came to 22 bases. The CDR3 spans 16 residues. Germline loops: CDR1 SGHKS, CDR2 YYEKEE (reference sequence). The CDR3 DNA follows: TGTGCCAGCAGCTTGGAGGGAATCGACGGGCGCGGGGACTACACCTTC. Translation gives CASSLEGIDGRGDYTF.

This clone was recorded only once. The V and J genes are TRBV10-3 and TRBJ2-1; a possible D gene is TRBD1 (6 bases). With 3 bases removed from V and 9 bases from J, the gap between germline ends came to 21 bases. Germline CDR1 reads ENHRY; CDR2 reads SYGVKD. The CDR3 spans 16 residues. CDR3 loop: CAISDRGILTSIEQFF. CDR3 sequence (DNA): TGTGCCATCAGTGACAGGGGAATATTGACATCGATTGAGCAGTTCTTC.

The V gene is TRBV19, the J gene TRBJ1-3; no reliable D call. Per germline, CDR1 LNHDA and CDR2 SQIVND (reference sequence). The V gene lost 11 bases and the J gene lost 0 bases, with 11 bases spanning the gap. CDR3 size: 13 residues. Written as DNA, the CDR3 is TGTGCCCCCCACGTGATCTCTGGAAACACCATATATTTT. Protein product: CAPHVISGNTIYF. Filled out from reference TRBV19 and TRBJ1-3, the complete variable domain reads DGGITQSPKYLFRKEGQNVTLSCEQNLNHDAMYWYRQDPGQGLRLIYYSQIVNDFQKGDIAEGYSVSREKKESFPLTVTSAQKNPTAFYLCAPHVISGNTIYFGEGSWLTVV.

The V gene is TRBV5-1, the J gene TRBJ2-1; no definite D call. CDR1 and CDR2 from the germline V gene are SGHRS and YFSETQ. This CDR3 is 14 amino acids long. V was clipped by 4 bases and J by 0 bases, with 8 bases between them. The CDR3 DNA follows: TGCGCCAGCAGCGTGGAGAGCTCCTACAATGAGCAGTTCTTC. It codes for CASSVESSYNEQFF.

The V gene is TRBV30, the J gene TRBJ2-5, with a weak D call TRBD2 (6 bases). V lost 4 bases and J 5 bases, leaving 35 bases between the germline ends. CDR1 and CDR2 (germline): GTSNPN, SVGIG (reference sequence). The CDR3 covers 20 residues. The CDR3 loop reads CAWNALDPSRRGFWGETQYF. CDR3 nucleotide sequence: TGTGCCTGGAATGCCCTGGACCCCAGTCGTCGGGGGTTTTGGGGGGAGACCCAGTACTTC.

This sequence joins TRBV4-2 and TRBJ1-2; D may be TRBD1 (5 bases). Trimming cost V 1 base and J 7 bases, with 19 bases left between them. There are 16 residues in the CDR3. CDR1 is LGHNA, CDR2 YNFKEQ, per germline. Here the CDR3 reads CASSQAGIAREAGYTF. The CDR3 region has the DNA TGTGCCAGCAGCCAAGCGGGTATTGCCAGGGAGGCTGGCTACACCTTC.

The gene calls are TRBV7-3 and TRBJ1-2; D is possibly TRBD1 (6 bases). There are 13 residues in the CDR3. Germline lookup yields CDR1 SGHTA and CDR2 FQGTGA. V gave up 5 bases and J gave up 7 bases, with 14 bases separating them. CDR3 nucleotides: TGTGCCAGCAGCCCGGGGGCAGGAGCTGGCTACACCTTC. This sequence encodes CASSPGAGAGYTF.

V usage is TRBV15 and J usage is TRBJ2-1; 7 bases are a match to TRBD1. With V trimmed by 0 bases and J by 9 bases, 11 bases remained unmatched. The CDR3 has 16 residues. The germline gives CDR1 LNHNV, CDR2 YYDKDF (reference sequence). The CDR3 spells CATSRDGRGISAEQFF. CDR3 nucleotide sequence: TGTGCCACCAGCAGAGATGGCAGGGGGATTAGTGCTGAGCAGTTCTTC.

The CDR3 nucleotides read TGTGCCAGCAGTGAAAGCCAGGCCGGGAGCTACACCTTC. The encoded protein is CASSESQAGSYTF. The V call is TRBV2, the J call TRBJ1-2; D uncertain. V shed 2 bases and J shed 9 bases, with 13 bases lying between them. The CDR3 is 13 amino acids. Germline V CDR1 and CDR2: SNHLY, FYNNEI.

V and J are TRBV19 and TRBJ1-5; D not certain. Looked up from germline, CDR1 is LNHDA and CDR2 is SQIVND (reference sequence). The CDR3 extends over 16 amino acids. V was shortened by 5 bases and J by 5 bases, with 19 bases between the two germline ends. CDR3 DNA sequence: TGTGCCAGTAGTCCCCTCGGACCCTGGGCAGATCAGCCCCAGCATTTT. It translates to CASSPLGPWADQPQHF.

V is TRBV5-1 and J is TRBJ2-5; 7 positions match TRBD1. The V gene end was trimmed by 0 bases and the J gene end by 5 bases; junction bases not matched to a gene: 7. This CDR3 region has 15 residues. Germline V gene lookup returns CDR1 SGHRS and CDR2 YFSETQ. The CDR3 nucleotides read TGCGCCAGCAGCTTGGTCCCAGGGGGAGTTGAGACCCAGTACTTC. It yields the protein CASSLVPGGVETQYF. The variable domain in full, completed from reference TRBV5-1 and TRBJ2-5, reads KAGVTQTPRYLIKTRGQQVTLSCSPISGHRSVSWYQQTPGQGLQFLFEYFSETQRNKGNFPGRFSGRQFSNSRSEMNVSTLELGDSALYLCASSLVPGGVETQYFGPGTRLLVL.

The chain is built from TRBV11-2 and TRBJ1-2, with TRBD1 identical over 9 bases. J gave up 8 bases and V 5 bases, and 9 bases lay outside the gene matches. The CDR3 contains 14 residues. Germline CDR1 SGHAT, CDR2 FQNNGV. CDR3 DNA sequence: TGTGCCAGCAGCCAAACCGGACAGGGGTCGGGCTACACCTTC. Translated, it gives CASSQTGQGSGYTF.